A single sample is the source of the 20 T cell receptor beta chains below, sequenced in a study of control samples from healthy donors and cancer patients. The protocol was immunoSEQ multiplex PCR, while the TCRdb copy is restricted to in-frame clones and leaves out a portion. Of roughly 170,000 clones listed, 75% to 95% are singletons. The sequenced sample was blood. Every receptor here comes from a middle-aged woman in good health.

V usage is TRBV27 and J usage is TRBJ1-5, with D uncertain. Germline V lookup: CDR1 MNHEY, CDR2 SMNVEV (reference sequence). Trimming removed 8 bases at V and 0 bases at J, with 8 bases between. The CDR3 length is 13 residues. CDR3 nucleotide sequence: TGTGCCAGCCGGAAGGGTAGCAATCAGCCCCAGCATTTT. It is translated as CASRKGSNQPQHF.

This chain connects TRBV3-1 (or the pseudogene TRBV3-2) to TRBJ2-1; D possibly corresponds to TRBD2 (6 bases). V dropped 1 base and J dropped 13 bases, with 14 bases sitting between them. Germline V gives CDR1 LGHDT, CDR2 YNNKEL (reference sequence). The CDR3 is 13 amino acids. CDR3 sequence: CASSQVDAGFQFF. The CDR3 DNA follows: TGTGCCAGCAGCCAAGTTGACGCGGGGTTCCAGTTCTTC.

The chain recombines TRBV20-1 with TRBJ2-3, with D unclear. V was shortened by 1 base and J by 4 bases, with 3 bases between the two germline ends. Germline CDR1 reads DFQATT; CDR2 reads SNEGSKA (reference sequence). The CDR3 is made up of 11 amino acids. CDR3 sequence: CSARVADTQYF. In DNA, the CDR3 is TGCAGTGCTAGAGTGGCAGATACGCAGTATTTT.

The CDR3 DNA reads TGTGCCAGTAGTTTAGGACAGGGGGATTATTCACCCCTCCACTTT. It yields the protein CASSLGQGDYSPLHF. The chain uses TRBV19 and TRBJ1-6; 10 nucleotides align to TRBD1. The CDR3 sequence is 15 residues long. The ends lost 5 bases at V and 8 bases at J; junction bases unmatched: 6. The germline V gene has CDR1 LNHDA and CDR2 SQIVND (reference sequence).

This clone was observed a single time. This sequence joins TRBV7-2 and TRBJ2-3; 12 nucleotides align to TRBD2. V trimming: 1 base; J trimming: 4 bases; junction bases outside the gene matches: 6. The CDR3 spans 17 residues. Germline CDR1 SGHTA, CDR2 FQGNSA. This CDR3 is CASSLVRLAGGADTQYF. CDR3 nucleotides: TGTGCCAGCAGCTTAGTAAGGCTAGCGGGGGGGGCAGATACGCAGTATTTT. The full variable domain, in which reference TRBV7-2 and TRBJ2-3 provide the parts outside the CDR3, is GAGVSQSPSNKVTEKGKDVELRCDPISGHTALYWYRQSLGQGLEFLIYFQGNSAPDKSGLPSDRFSAERTGGSVSTLTIQRTQQEDSAVYLCASSLVRLAGGADTQYFGPGTRLTVL.

The chain recombines TRBV6-5 with TRBJ2-3, with D perhaps TRBD1 or TRBD2 (5 bases each). The CDR3 covers 15 residues. Looked up from germline, CDR1 is MNHEY and CDR2 is SVGAGI. V lost 5 bases and J 2 bases, leaving 14 bases between the germline ends. The CDR3 loop reads CASSPWGSNTDTQYF. The CDR3 DNA reads TGTGCCAGCAGTCCCTGGGGGTCCAACACAGATACGCAGTATTTT.

V and J are TRBV3-1 (or the pseudogene TRBV3-2) and TRBJ2-7; D is undetermined. Germline values: CDR1 LGHDT, CDR2 YNNKEL (reference sequence). V lost 5 bases, J lost 2 bases, and 4 bases lay in between. This CDR3 is 11 amino acids long. This CDR3 is CASSSPYEQYF. The DNA of the CDR3 is TGTGCCAGCAGCTCCCCCTACGAGCAGTACTTC.

V gene TRBV9 combines with J gene TRBJ2-5, with TRBD2 matching 8 bases. V lost 4 bases, J lost 5 bases, and 10 bases stayed unmatched. CDR1 and CDR2 (germline): SGDLS, YYNGEE. The CDR3 runs to 15 residues. The CDR3 bases are TGTGCCAGCAGCCCGCGGGGGGTCCCGCGGGAGACCCAGTACTTC. This gives the protein CASSPRGVPRETQYF.

The chain combines TRBV6-6 with TRBJ2-7, with D possibly TRBD2 on 6 matching bases. V lost 10 bases, J lost 4 bases, and 17 bases lay in between. The CDR3 consists of 13 residues. Germline loops: CDR1 MNHNY, CDR2 SVGAGI (reference sequence). The CDR3 loop reads CATQGAGIYEQYF. CDR3 nucleotides: TGTGCCACTCAAGGGGCGGGAATTTACGAGCAGTACTTC.

This chain links TRBV7-9 with TRBJ1-1; tentative D call: TRBD1 (5 bases). Between the trimmed V and J ends, which lost 6 bases and 2 bases, there was a span of 16 bases. This CDR3 spans 15 amino acids. The V gene's germline CDR1 is SEHNR and CDR2 FQNEAQ (reference sequence). The CDR3 reads CASRPFAGPNTEAFF. DNA of the CDR3: TGTGCCAGCAGGCCCTTCGCGGGACCCAACACTGAAGCTTTCTTT.

The J gene is TRBJ1-1, the V gene TRBV11-2, with 7 bases fitting TRBD1. Germline V gene sequence: CDR1 SGHAT, CDR2 FQNNGV. This CDR3 is 15 amino acids long. V lost 1 base, J lost 2 bases, and 4 bases stayed unmatched. The CDR3 here is CASSLVGQANTEAFF. CDR3 sequence (DNA): TGTGCCAGCAGCTTAGTAGGACAGGCTAACACTGAAGCTTTCTTT.

The J gene is TRBJ2-7, the V gene TRBV5-1; D call uncertain. Germline assignment: CDR1 SGHRS and CDR2 YFSETQ. Trimming left V 2 bases short and J 5 bases short, with 11 bases between. The CDR3 sequence is 13 residues long. In DNA, the CDR3 is TGCGCCAGCAGCTTAAAGAGCGTGGACGAGCAGTACTTC. It yields the protein CASSLKSVDEQYF.

The V gene is TRBV14, the J gene TRBJ2-7, with TRBD1 identical over 8 bases. The CDR3 is made up of 16 amino acids. With V trimmed by 3 bases and J by 5 bases, 12 bases remained unmatched. CDR1 is SGHDN, CDR2 FVKESK, per germline. Here the CDR3 DNA reads TGTGCCAGCAGCCAGCGACCCGGGACAGGCCCCCACGAGCAGTACTTC. This codes for CASSQRPGTGPHEQYF. The full variable domain, rest sourced from reference TRBV14 and TRBJ2-7, is EAGVTQFPSHSVIEKGQTVTLRCDPISGHDNLYWYRRVMGKEIKFLLHFVKESKQDESGMPNNRFLAERTGGTYSTLKVQPAELEDSGVYFCASSQRPGTGPHEQYFGPGTRLTVT.

The gene calls are TRBV10-2 and TRBJ2-7; TRBD1 might be the D (6 bases). The germline CDR1 and CDR2 sequences are WSHSY and SAAADI. V lost 6 bases, J lost 5 bases, and 14 bases lay in between. There are 13 residues in the CDR3. In DNA form, the CDR3 reads TGCGCCAGCAGGATACCAGGGGTGGACGAGCAGTACTTC. Translation gives CASRIPGVDEQYF.

The genes are TRBV6-5 and TRBJ1-2; the D gene is possibly TRBD1 (6 bases). In germline, CDR1 is MNHEY, CDR2 SVGAGI. V shed 8 bases and J shed 4 bases, with 17 bases lying between them. The CDR3 loop spans 14 amino acids. CDR3 DNA sequence: TGTGCCAGCTTTTCAATCAGGGGCCGCTATGGCTACACCTTC. Translation: CASFSIRGRYGYTF.

The DNA of the CDR3 is TGTGCCAGCAGTCCGACAGGGCCCTATGGCTACACCTTC. It encodes CASSPTGPYGYTF. The rearrangement uses TRBV2 and TRBJ1-2; TRBD1 matches 7 bases. This CDR3 spans 13 amino acids. Trimming removed 5 bases from V and 4 bases from J; junction bases left unmatched: 4. The germline gives CDR1 SNHLY, CDR2 FYNNEI. Full variable domain (missing parts from reference TRBV2 and TRBJ1-2): EPEVTQTPSHQVTQMGQEVILRCVPISNHLYFYWYRQILGQKVEFLVSFYNNEISEKSEIFDDQFSVERPDGSNFTLKIRSTKLEDSAMYFCASSPTGPYGYTFGSGTRLTVV.

J is TRBJ1-3 and V is TRBV7-8, with a tentative D call TRBD1 (6 bases). The CDR3 spans 15 residues. Trimming cost V 4 bases and J 2 bases, with 12 bases left between them. Germline CDR1 reads SGHVS; CDR2 reads FQNEAQ. The CDR3: CASSWDTVAGNTIYF. The CDR3 coding sequence is TGTGCCAGCAGCTGGGACACCGTGGCTGGAAACACCATATATTTT. Full variable domain (outside the CDR3, taken from reference TRBV7-8 and TRBJ1-3): GAGVSQSPRYKVAKRGQDVALRCDPISGHVSLFWYQQALGQGPEFLTYFQNEAQLDKSGLPSDRFFAERPEGSVSTLKIQRTQQEDSAVYLCASSWDTVAGNTIYFGEGSWLTVV.

The chain uses TRBV19 and TRBJ1-5; D gene ambiguous. The CDR3 length is 14 residues. Germline V gives CDR1 LNHDA, CDR2 SQIVND (reference sequence). The germline V and J ends were trimmed by 8 bases and 5 bases, with 16 bases remaining between them. This CDR3 reads CASLGPREDQPQHF. For the CDR3, the DNA is TGTGCCAGTTTGGGCCCCCGGGAGGATCAGCCCCAGCATTTT.

The gene calls are TRBV4-1 and TRBJ2-1, with D perhaps matching TRBD1 (6 bases). The CDR3 spans 15 residues. The germline V and J ends were trimmed by 1 base and 4 bases, with 11 bases remaining between them. CDR1 is MGHRA, CDR2 YSYEKL, per germline. This CDR3 reads CASSQGEGQYNEQFF. The DNA of the CDR3 is TGCGCCAGCAGCCAAGGGGAAGGACAGTACAATGAGCAGTTCTTC.

The gene calls are TRBV29-1 and TRBJ2-3; D not certain. Germline-derived CDR1 and CDR2 are SQVTM and ANQGSEA. The CDR3 has 14 residues. V was trimmed by 6 bases and J by 0 bases, leaving 13 bases between them. The CDR3 DNA reads as TGCAGCGTCACAGAGATCTCTAGCACAGATACGCAGTATTTT. Encoded protein: CSVTEISSTDTQYF.